This T cell receptor beta chain was observed in a study of shared clonotypes between healthy human individuals. Only CD45RO-negative cells positively selected for CCR7 counted as naive CD8 cells, so terminally differentiated effector memory CD45RA+ cells were excluded. This CDR3 has 15 amino acids. CDR1 and CDR2 from the germline V gene are SEHNR and FQNEAQ (reference sequence). The V end lost 5 bases, the J end lost 2 bases, and 12 bases lay between the germline ends. Here immunoSEQ multiplex PCR was the method, and the copy in TCRdb shows in-frame clones only, minus some. The sample contains about 2 million clones, about 94% of which appear only once.

The source material was naive CD8+ T cells sorted from blood. This receptor was taken from a man younger than 35 in good health. J is TRBJ2-2 and V is TRBV7-9; D uncertain. The chain's CDR3 is CASSPRAPNTGELFF. The DNA of the CDR3 is TGTGCCAGCAGCCCCCGGGCCCCTAACACCGGGGAGCTGTTTTTT.